This TCR beta chain was found in a study of shared clonotypes between healthy human individuals. Overall study results and limits: Only a few donors were included, so the genetic and exposure-history diversity represented was limited.

In its sample, this clone was seen a few times. Its antigen is unidentified. Repertoires were generated with immunoSEQ multiplex PCR, while TCRdb's copy carries only in-frame clones and drops some. The sample shows more than 2 million clones, about 95% of them seen only once. In the naive CD8 group, cells lacked CD45RO and were positively selected for CCR7, so terminally differentiated effector memory CD45RA+ cells were left out. The donor population consisted of healthy HIV-negative adults with no recent acute infections or vaccinations. CDR1 SEHNR and CDR2 FQNEAQ come from the germline V gene (reference sequence). This CDR3 contains 14 residues. J gave up 8 bases and V 10 bases, and 12 bases lay outside the gene matches.

This clonotype originated in a man aged 18 to 29 in good health. The chain recombines TRBV7-9 with TRBJ1-4; 8 bases fit TRBD1. Sequences were obtained from naive CD8+ T cells sorted from blood. The CDR3 is CATVSDRVAEKLFF. The CDR3, as DNA: TGTGCCACCGTATCGGACAGGGTCGCAGAAAAACTGTTTTTT.